A single sample gave rise to the 6 T cell receptor beta chains below, sequenced in a study of CD8+ T cells in alopecia areata. RNA extraction and reverse transcription yielded cDNA as sequencing template. The repertoire was sequenced with immunoSEQ multiplex PCR; TCRdb's copy has only in-frame clones and lacks some. The sample has around 65,000 clones, about half seen once. This specimen consisted of CD8+ T cells sorted from blood, obtained at week 0. The receptors come from a human donor with alopecia areata.

This rearrangement joins TRBV7-8 to TRBJ2-5, with TRBD2 matching 11 bases. The DNA end is more similar to TRBJ2-7, so the J call may be wrong. Germline CDR1 and CDR2: SGHVS and FQNEAQ. This CDR3 spans 17 amino acids. The chain's CDR3 is CASSSRLAGWISYEQYF. CDR3 in DNA: TGTGCCAGCAGCTCAAGACTAGCGGGGTGGATCTCCTACGAGCAGTACTTC.

The chain couples TRBV28 to TRBJ2-5; possible D gene TRBD1, 5 bases. This CDR3 spans 15 amino acids. Trimming took off 8 bases at V and 2 bases at J, with 18 bases between the two ends. The germline CDR1 and CDR2 sequences are MDHEN and SYDVKM. The CDR3 loop is CASVETGASQETQYF. DNA of the CDR3: TGTGCCAGCGTCGAAACAGGAGCCTCTCAAGAGACCCAGTACTTC.

This clone has a handful of counts. This chain joins TRBV19 and TRBJ2-1; TRBD1 agrees at 7 bases. The junction had 5 bases not matched to a gene; V was cut back by 6 bases and J by 6 bases. The CDR3 loop spans 13 amino acids. Per the germline V gene, CDR1 is LNHDA and CDR2 is SQIVND (reference sequence). The CDR3 here is CASRQNRGNEQFF. The CDR3 DNA reads as TGTGCCAGTAGACAGAACAGGGGCAATGAGCAGTTCTTC.

This clone was seen a handful of times. This chain uses TRBV21-1 with TRBJ2-5. TRBV21-1 is labeled a pseudogene. This CDR3 region has 14 residues. The CDR3 DNA reads TGTGCCAGCAGCAGAGGAAGGGGAGAGGAGACCCAGTACTTC. This codes for CASSRGRGEETQYF.

The rearrangement links TRBV7-2 to TRBJ2-7; no firm D call. CDR3 size: 14 residues. Germline V CDR1 and CDR2: SGHTA, FQGNSA. Trimming left V 8 bases short and J 2 bases short, with 16 bases between. In nucleotides, the CDR3 is TGTGCCAGCGCTCCCGGCGTCGGCACCTACGAGCAGTACTTC. This translates into CASAPGVGTYEQYF.

This clone was counted only a few times. This rearrangement joins TRBV7-9 to TRBJ1-2, with 10 bases matching TRBD1. The CDR3 is made up of 18 amino acids. The junction had 16 bases not matched to a gene; V was cut back by 5 bases and J by 4 bases. Germline loops: CDR1 SEHNR, CDR2 FQNEAQ (reference sequence). CDR3 DNA: TGTGCCAGCAGCCCGGAGGGGGACAGGGGACATGGGTTCTATGGCTACACCTTC. Protein sequence: CASSPEGDRGHGFYGYTF.